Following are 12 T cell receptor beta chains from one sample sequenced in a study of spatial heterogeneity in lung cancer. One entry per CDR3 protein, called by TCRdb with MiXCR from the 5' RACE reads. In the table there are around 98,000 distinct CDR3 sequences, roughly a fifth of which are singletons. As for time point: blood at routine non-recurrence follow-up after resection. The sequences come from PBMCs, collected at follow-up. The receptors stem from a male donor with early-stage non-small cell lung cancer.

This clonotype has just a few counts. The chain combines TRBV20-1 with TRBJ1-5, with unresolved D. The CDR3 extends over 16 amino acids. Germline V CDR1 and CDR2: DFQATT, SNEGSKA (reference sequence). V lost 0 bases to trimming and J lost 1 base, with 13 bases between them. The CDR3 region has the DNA TGCAGTGCTAGAGATGTTGTGAGAGGGAGCAATCAGCCCCAGCATTTT. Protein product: CSARDVVRGSNQPQHF.

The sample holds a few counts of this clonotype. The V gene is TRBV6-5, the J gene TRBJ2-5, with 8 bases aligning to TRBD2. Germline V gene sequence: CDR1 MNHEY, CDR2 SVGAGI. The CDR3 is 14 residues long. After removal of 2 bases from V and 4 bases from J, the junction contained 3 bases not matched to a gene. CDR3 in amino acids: CASSYPGGGETQYF. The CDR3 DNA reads TGTGCCAGCAGTTACCCGGGGGGGGGAGAGACCCAGTACTTC.

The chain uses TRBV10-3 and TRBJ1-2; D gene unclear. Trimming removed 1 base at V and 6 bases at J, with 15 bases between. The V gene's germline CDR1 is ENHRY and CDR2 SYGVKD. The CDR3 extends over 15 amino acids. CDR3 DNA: TGTGCCATCAGTGAGTACACTCCTCAGGCCAATGGCTACACCTTC. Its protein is CAISEYTPQANGYTF.

The CDR3, as DNA: TGTGCCTGGAGAGGACTAGCGCCTAACAATGAGCAGTTCTTC. Encoded protein: CAWRGLAPNNEQFF. The chain employs TRBV30 and TRBJ2-1, with TRBD2 identical over 9 bases. V was clipped by 3 bases and J by 5 bases; unmatched bases: 5. The CDR3 length is 14 residues. Looked up from germline, CDR1 is GTSNPN and CDR2 is SVGIG (reference sequence).

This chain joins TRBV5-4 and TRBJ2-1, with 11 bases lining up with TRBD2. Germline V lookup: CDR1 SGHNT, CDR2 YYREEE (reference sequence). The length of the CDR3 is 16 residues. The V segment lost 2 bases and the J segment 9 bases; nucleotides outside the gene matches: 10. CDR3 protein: CASSFGTSGGIVEQFF. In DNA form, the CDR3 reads TGTGCCAGCAGCTTCGGAACTAGCGGGGGTATTGTTGAGCAGTTCTTC.

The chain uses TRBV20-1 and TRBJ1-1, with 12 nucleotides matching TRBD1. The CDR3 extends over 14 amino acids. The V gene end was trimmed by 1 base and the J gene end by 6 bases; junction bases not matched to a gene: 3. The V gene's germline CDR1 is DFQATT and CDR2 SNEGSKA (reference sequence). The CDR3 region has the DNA TGCAGTGCTAGAGGGGACAGGGGGCTCTCTGAAGCTTTCTTT. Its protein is CSARGDRGLSEAFF.

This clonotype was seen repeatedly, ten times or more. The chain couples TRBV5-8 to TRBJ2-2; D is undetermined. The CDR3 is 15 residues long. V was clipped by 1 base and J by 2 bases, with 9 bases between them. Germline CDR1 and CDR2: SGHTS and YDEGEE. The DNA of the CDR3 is TGTGCCAGCAGCTTGTTTTCAGCTAACACCGGGGAGCTGTTTTTT. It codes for CASSLFSANTGELFF.

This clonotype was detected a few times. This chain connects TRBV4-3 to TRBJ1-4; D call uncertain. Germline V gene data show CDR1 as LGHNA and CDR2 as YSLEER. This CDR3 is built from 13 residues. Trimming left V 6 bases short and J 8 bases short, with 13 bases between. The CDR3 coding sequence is TGCGCCAGCAGTAGATCCTACCTGGAAAAACTGTTTTTT. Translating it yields CASSRSYLEKLFF.

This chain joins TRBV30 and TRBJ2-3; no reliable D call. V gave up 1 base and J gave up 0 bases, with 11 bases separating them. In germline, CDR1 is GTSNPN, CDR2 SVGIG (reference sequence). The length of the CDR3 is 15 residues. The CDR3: CAWSDFGSSTDTQYF. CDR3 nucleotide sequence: TGTGCCTGGAGTGATTTCGGTTCTAGCACAGATACGCAGTATTTT.

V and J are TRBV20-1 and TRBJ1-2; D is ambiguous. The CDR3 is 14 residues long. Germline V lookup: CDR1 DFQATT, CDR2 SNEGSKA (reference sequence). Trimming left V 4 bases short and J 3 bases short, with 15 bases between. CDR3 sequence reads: CSAKSGVQDYGYTF. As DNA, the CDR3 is TGCAGTGCTAAGTCGGGAGTCCAGGACTATGGCTACACCTTC.

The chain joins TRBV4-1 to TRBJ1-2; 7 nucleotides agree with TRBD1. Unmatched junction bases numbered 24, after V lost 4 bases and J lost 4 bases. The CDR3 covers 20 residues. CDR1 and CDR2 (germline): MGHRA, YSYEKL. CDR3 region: CASSRFDNPPQGMLGYGYTF. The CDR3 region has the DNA TGCGCCAGCAGCCGCTTCGACAACCCTCCACAGGGGATGTTGGGCTATGGCTACACCTTC.

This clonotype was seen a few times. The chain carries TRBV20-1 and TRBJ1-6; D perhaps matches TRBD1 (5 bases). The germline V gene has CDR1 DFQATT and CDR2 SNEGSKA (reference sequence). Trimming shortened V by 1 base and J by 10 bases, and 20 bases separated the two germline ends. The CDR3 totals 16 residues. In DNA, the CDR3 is TGCAGTGCTAGAGGCCAGGGACGCCGGGGGGGATCACCCCTCCACTTT. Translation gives CSARGQGRRGGSPLHF.